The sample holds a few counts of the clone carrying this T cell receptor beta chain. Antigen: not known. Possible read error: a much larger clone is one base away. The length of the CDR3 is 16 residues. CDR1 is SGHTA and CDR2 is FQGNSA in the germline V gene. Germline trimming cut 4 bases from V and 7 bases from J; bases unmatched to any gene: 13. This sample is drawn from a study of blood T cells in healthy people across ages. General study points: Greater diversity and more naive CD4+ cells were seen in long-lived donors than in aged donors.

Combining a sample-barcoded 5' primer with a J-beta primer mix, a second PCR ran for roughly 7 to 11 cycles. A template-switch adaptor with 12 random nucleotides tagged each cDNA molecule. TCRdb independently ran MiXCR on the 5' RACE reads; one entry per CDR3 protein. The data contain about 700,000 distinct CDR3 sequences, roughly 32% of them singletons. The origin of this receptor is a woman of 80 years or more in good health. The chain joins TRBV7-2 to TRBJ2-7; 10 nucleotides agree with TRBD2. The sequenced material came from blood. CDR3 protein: CASSSSGGSSYNEQYF. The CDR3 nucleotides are TGTGCCAGCAGCTCTAGCGGGGGAAGCTCCTACAATGAGCAGTACTTC.